This T cell receptor beta chain stems from a study of blood T cell repertoires in COVID-19. Study background: Nucleic acid was either cDNA or gDNA, and it came from T cells, B-cell-depleted T cells, or PBMCs.

Original processing methods: Nucleated cell number was recorded as an estimate derived from reference gene primer amplification. Assay: immunoSEQ multiplex PCR; the TCRdb copy retains only in-frame clones and omits some. V and J calls and clone size are as listed in that table; D and trimming were resolved from the DNA. In the table there are approximately 220,000 clones, more than 75% of which are singletons. V lost 2 bases and J lost 6, with 11 bases in between. Germline CDR1 and CDR2: SNHLY and FYNNEI. The CDR3 has 14 residues. J is TRBJ1-5 and V is TRBV2; a possible D gene is TRBD1 (6 bases). Sequencing was carried out using peripheral blood. The TCR comes from a man aged 50-60 years with acute or convalescent COVID-19. The DNA of the CDR3 is TGTGCCAGCAGTGAAAGCAGGGGTGGTCAGCCCCAGCATTTT. This encodes CASSESRGGQPQHF. Full variable domain (missing parts from reference TRBV2 and TRBJ1-5): EPEVTQTPSHQVTQMGQEVILRCVPISNHLYFYWYRQILGQKVEFLVSFYNNEISEKSEIFDDQFSVERPDGSNFTLKIRSTKLEDSAMYFCASSESRGGQPQHFGDGTRLSIL.